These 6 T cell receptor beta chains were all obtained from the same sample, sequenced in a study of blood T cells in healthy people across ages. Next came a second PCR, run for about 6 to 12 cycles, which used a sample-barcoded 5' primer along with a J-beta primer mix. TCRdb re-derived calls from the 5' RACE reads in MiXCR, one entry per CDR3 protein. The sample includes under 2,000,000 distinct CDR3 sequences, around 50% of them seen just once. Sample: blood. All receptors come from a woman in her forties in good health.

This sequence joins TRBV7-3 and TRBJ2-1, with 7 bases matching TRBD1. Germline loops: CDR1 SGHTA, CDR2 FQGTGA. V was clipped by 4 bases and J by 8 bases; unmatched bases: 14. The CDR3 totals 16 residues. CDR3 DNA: TGTGCCAGCAGCTCCATAGCGACAGGGTTTGGTCATGAGCAGTTCTTC. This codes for CASSSIATGFGHEQFF.

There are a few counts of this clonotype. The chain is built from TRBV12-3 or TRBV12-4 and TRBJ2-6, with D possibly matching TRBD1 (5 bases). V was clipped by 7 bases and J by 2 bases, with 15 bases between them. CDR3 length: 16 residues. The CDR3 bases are TGTGCCAGCAAAGGGGCCACCGACACTGGGGCCAACGTCCTGACTTTC. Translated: CASKGATDTGANVLTF.

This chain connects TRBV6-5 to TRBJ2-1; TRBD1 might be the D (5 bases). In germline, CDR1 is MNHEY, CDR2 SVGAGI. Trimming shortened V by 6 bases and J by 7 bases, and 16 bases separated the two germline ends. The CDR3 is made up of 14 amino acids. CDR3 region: CASRVSGFGNEQFF. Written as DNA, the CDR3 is TGTGCCAGCAGGGTGTCAGGGTTCGGTAATGAGCAGTTCTTC.

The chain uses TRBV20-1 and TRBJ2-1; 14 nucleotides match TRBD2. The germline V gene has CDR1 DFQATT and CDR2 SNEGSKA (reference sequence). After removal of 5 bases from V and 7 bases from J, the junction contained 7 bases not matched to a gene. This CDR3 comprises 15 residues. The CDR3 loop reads CSAGGLAGGGNEQFF. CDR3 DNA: TGCAGTGCTGGAGGACTAGCGGGGGGCGGGAATGAGCAGTTCTTC.

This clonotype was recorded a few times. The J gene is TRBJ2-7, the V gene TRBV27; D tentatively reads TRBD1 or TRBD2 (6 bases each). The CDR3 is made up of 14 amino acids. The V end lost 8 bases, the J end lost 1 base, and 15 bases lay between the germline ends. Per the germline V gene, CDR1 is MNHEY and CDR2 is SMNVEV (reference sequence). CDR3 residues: CASYRGDKSYEQYF. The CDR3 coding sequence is TGTGCCAGCTATAGGGGGGACAAGTCCTACGAGCAGTACTTC.

CDR3 protein: CASSPQHRAGTDTQYF. CDR3 in DNA: TGCGCCAGCAGCCCACAACACAGGGCTGGCACAGATACGCAGTATTTT. The chain couples TRBV4-1 to TRBJ2-3; D perhaps matches TRBD1 (6 bases). This CDR3 has 16 residues. Trimming stripped 4 bases from V and 1 base from J, with 15 bases between. Germline CDR1 reads MGHRA; CDR2 reads YSYEKL.